These 10 T cell receptor beta chains originate from one sample sequenced in a study of CD8 T cells in ankylosing spondylitis. General study findings and limits: The study identified a TCR beta motif of about eight highly homologous variants that appeared characteristic of ankylosing spondylitis blood.

TCRdb analysed the 5' RACE reads with MiXCR anew, one entry per CDR3 protein. The table shows 500,000 to 550,000 distinct CDR3 sequences, with approximately 11% occurring only once. Which antigens these TCRs recognize remains unknown. Material for sequencing was blood, either unsorted or a sorted T cell fraction (not recorded which). The origin of the receptors is a male donor with ankylosing spondylitis.

The table lists this clonotype with many counts. This sequence joins TRBV29-1 and TRBJ2-1; 9 bases are shared with TRBD1. The germline V gene has CDR1 SQVTM and CDR2 ANQGSEA. The CDR3 has 11 residues. Trimming took 6 bases from V and 7 from J; bases not matched to a gene: 1. CDR3 loop: CSVGQGNEQFF. Here the CDR3 DNA reads TGCAGCGTCGGACAGGGGAATGAGCAGTTCTTC.

The chain carries TRBV6-1 and TRBJ2-7; 13 bases fit TRBD2. The junction had 7 bases not matched to a gene; V was cut back by 6 bases and J by 2 bases. The CDR3 consists of 16 residues. The germline gives CDR1 MNHNS, CDR2 SASEGT. Here the CDR3 reads CASRSWTSGSTYEQYF. The CDR3 region has the DNA TGTGCCAGCAGATCCTGGACTAGCGGGAGTACCTACGAGCAGTACTTC.

In this sample, this clonotype turned up many times. The chain has TRBV29-1 and TRBJ2-1; 7 bases agree with TRBD1. With V trimmed by 7 bases and J by 2 bases, 11 bases remained unmatched. CDR3 length equals 15 residues. The germline V gene has CDR1 SQVTM and CDR2 ANQGSEA. The CDR3 reads CSAGRAGTAYNEQFF. CDR3 nucleotide sequence: TGCAGCGCGGGAAGGGCCGGGACAGCCTACAATGAGCAGTTCTTC.

V gene TRBV12-3 or TRBV12-4 combines with J gene TRBJ1-1; D not certain. The CDR3 runs 14 residues. V shed 3 bases and J shed 9 bases, with 17 bases lying between them. CDR3 nucleotides: TGTGCCAGCAGTTTCCGCGACGGGTCTTTTAAAGCTTTCTTT. As protein: CASSFRDGSFKAFF.

This clonotype showed up many times. The chain has TRBV5-1 and TRBJ2-2; D call uncertain. This CDR3 comprises 16 residues. Trimming removed 2 bases at V and 1 base at J, with 12 bases between. Germline V CDR1 and CDR2: SGHRS, YFSETQ. The CDR3 here is CASSFLPAMNTGELFF. CDR3 coding DNA: TGCGCCAGCAGCTTCCTTCCAGCGATGAACACCGGGGAGCTGTTTTTT.

This clonotype was picked up a small number of times. The V gene is TRBV6-1, the J gene TRBJ2-1; the match to TRBD2 covers 9 bases. The J segment lost 8 bases and the V segment lost 6 bases, leaving 8 bases of the junction unmatched. Germline V gene data show CDR1 as MNHNS and CDR2 as SASEGT. The CDR3 is 14 residues long. The CDR3 coding sequence is TGTGCCAGCAGCCCAGGACTAGCGTGGCATGAGCAGTTCTTC. Its translation: CASSPGLAWHEQFF.

The chain carries TRBV7-2 and TRBJ2-7; D unresolved. Germline-derived CDR1 and CDR2 are SGHTA and FQGNSA. Between the trimmed V and J ends, which lost 5 bases and 2 bases, there was a span of 10 bases. The length of the CDR3 is 13 residues. CDR3 nucleotide sequence: TGTGCCAGCAGCCGTAGCACCCCCTACGAGCAGTACTTC. The encoded protein is CASSRSTPYEQYF.

This clonotype appeared many times. The rearrangement uses TRBV27 and TRBJ2-3; D ambiguous. CDR1 and CDR2 from the germline V gene are MNHEY and SMNVEV (reference sequence). The CDR3 is 15 residues long. Trimming cost V 5 bases and J 2 bases, with 14 bases left between them. CDR3 nucleotides: TGTGCCAGCAGTAAAATCCGCCCCGTCACAGATACGCAGTATTTT. This sequence encodes CASSKIRPVTDTQYF.

This clonotype was seen more than once but under ten times. V and J are TRBV25-1 and TRBJ2-5; 11 positions agree with TRBD2. The V segment lost 3 bases and the J segment 4 bases; nucleotides outside the gene matches: 16. CDR3 size: 19 residues. Germline loops: CDR1 MGHDK, CDR2 SYGVNS. The CDR3, as DNA: TGTGCCAGCAGTGAGCCACCTAGATTCTTAGCGGGAGGGGGAGAGACCCAGTACTTC. It translates to CASSEPPRFLAGGGETQYF.

This clonotype was detected only a few times. The V and J genes are TRBV19 and TRBJ1-5; tentatively, D is TRBD1 (6 bases). CDR3 length: 15 residues. CDR1 is LNHDA and CDR2 is SQIVND in the germline V gene (reference sequence). The germline V and J ends were trimmed by 6 bases and 15 bases, with 27 bases remaining between them. The CDR3, as DNA: TGTGCCAGTAGCACGGACAGCCAGAGAATGAATAGGCGGCATTTT. Its translation: CASSTDSQRMNRRHF. Drawing the rest from reference TRBV19 and TRBJ1-5, the complete variable domain is DGGITQSPKYLFRKEGQNVTLSCEQNLNHDAMYWYRQDPGQGLRLIYYSQIVNDFQKGDIAEGYSVSREKKESFPLTVTSAQKNPTAFYLCASSTDSQRMNRRHFGDGTRLSIL.